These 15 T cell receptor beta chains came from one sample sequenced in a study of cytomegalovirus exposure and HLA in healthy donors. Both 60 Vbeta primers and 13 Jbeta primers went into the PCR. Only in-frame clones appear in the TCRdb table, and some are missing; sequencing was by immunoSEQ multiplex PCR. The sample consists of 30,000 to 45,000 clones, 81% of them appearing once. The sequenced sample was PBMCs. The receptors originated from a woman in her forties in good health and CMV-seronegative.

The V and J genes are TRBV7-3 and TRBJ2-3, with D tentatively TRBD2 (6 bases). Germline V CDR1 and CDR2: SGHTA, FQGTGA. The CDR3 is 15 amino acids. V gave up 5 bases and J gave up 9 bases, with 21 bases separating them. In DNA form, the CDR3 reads TGTGCCAGCAGCGCCCGGGACTCCGTTTTGAGCACGCAGTATTTT. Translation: CASSARDSVLSTQYF.

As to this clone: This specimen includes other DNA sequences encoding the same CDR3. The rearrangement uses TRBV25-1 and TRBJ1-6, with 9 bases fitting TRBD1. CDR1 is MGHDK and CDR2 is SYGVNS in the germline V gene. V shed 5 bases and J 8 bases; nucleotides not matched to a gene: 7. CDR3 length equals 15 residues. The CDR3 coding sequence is TGTGCCAGCAGTTCCCAGACAGGGGGTTATTCACCCCTCCACTTT. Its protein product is CASSSQTGGYSPLHF.

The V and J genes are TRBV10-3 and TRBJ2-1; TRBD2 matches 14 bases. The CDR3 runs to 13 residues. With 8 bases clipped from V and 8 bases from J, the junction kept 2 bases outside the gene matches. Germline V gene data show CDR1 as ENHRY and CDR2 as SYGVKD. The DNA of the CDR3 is TGTGCCATCGGGACTAGCGGGGGCGATGAGCAGTTCTTC. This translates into CAIGTSGGDEQFF.

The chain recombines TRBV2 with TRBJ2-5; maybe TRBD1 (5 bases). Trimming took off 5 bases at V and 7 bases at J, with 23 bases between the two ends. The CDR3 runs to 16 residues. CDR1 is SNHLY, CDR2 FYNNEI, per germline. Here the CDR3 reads CASSSPKGGATGTQYF. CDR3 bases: TGTGCCAGCAGTTCCCCAAAAGGCGGCGCTACAGGGACCCAGTACTTC.

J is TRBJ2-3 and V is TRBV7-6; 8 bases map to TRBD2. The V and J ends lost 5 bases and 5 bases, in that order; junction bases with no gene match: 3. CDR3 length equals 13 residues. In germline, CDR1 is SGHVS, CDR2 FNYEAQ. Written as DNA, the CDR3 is TGTGCCAGCAGCACGGGACTAGGAGATACGCAGTATTTT. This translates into CASSTGLGDTQYF. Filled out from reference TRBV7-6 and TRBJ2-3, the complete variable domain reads GAGVSQSPRYKVTKRGQDVALRCDPISGHVSLYWYRQALGQGPEFLTYFNYEAQQDKSGLPNDRFSAERPEGSISTLTIQRTEQRDSAMYRCASSTGLGDTQYFGPGTRLTVL.

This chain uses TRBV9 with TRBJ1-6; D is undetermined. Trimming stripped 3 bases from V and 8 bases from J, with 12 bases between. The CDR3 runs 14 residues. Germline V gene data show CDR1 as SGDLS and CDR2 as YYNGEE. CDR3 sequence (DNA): TGTGCCAGCAGCGCCCACCCGATAGATTCACCCCTCCACTTT. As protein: CASSAHPIDSPLHF.

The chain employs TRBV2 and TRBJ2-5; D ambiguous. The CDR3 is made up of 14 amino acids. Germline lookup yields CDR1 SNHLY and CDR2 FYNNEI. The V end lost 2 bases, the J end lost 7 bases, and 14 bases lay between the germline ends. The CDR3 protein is CASSERISARTQYF. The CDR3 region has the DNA TGTGCCAGCAGTGAACGGATATCAGCGCGGACCCAGTACTTC.

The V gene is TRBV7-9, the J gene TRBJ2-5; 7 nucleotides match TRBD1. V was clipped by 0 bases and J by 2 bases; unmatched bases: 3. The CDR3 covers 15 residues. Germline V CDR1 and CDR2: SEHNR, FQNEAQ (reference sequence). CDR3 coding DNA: TGTGCCAGCAGCTTAGCAGGCAGGGGGCAAGAGACCCAGTACTTC. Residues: CASSLAGRGQETQYF.

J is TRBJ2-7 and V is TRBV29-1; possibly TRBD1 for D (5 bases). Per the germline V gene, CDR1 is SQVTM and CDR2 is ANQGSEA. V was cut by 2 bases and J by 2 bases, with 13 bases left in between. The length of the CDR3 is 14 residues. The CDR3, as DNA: TGCAGCGTTGAAAAAGGGCAGGGAACCTACGAGCAGTACTTC. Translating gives CSVEKGQGTYEQYF.

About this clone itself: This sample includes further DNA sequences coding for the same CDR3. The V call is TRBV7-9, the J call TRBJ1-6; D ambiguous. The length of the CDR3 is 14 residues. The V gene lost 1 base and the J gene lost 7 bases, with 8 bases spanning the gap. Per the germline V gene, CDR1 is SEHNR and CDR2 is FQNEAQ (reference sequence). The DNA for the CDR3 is TGTGCCAGCAGCTTAGGGGCCCTGAATTCACCCCTCCACTTT. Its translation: CASSLGALNSPLHF.

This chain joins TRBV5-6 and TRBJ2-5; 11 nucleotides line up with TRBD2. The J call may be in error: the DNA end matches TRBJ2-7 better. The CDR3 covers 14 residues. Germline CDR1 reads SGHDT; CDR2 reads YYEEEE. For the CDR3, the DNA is TGTGCCAGCAGCTTGATAGCGGGGGGGTACGAGCAGTACTTC. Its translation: CASSLIAGGYEQYF.

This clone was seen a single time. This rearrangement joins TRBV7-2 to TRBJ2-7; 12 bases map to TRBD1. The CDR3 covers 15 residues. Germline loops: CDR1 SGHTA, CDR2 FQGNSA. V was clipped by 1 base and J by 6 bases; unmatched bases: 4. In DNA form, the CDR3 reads TGTGCCAGCAGCTTAGGGGGGACAGGGGGCCTCGAGCAGTACTTC. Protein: CASSLGGTGGLEQYF.

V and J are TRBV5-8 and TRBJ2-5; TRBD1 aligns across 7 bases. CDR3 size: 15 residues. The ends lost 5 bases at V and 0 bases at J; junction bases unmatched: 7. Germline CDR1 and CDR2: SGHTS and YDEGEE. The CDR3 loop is CASSDRDRYQETQYF. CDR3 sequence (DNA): TGTGCCAGCAGTGACCGGGACAGATACCAAGAGACCCAGTACTTC.

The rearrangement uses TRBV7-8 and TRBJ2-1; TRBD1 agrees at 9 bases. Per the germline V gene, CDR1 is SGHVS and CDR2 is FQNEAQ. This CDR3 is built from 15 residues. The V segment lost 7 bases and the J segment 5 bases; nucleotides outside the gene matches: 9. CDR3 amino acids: CASIPRGQGNNEQFF. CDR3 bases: TGTGCCAGCATCCCGCGTGGACAGGGGAACAATGAGCAGTTCTTC.

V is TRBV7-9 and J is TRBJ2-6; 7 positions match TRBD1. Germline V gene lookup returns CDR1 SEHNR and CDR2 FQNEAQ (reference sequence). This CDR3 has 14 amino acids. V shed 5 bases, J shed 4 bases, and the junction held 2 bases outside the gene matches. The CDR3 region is CASSRGQGANVLTF. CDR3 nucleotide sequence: TGTGCCAGCAGCCGGGGACAGGGGGCCAACGTCCTGACTTTC.